The clone carrying this T cell receptor (beta chain) was observed many times. Its matching antigen is unknown. TCRdb analysed the 5' RACE reads with MiXCR anew, one entry per CDR3 protein. The sample comprises some 200,000 distinct CDR3 sequences, about 7% of which are singletons, and 14% rests with the top ten. The data were obtained in a study of CD8 T cells in ankylosing spondylitis. Study results and caveats: Reactive arthritis synovial fluid and blood were previously reported to contain some motif variants. In ankylosing spondylitis patients, matched synovial fluid reportedly showed significant enrichment of disease-linked clones. Made up of eight highly homologous variants, a TCR beta motif appeared characteristic of ankylosing spondylitis blood.

The CDR3 is 16 residues long. Germline V lookup: CDR1 SQVTM, CDR2 ANQGSEA. The V end lost 5 bases, the J end lost 0 bases, and 17 bases lay between the germline ends. The chain employs TRBV29-1 and TRBJ2-1; possibly TRBD2 for D (6 bases). This sequence originates from a male donor with ankylosing spondylitis. The sequencing input was blood, either unsorted or a sorted T cell fraction (not recorded which). The CDR3 DNA reads TGCAGCGTTTATCTCGGCCTAGCGAACTCCTACAATGAGCAGTTCTTC. Its translation is CSVYLGLANSYNEQFF.